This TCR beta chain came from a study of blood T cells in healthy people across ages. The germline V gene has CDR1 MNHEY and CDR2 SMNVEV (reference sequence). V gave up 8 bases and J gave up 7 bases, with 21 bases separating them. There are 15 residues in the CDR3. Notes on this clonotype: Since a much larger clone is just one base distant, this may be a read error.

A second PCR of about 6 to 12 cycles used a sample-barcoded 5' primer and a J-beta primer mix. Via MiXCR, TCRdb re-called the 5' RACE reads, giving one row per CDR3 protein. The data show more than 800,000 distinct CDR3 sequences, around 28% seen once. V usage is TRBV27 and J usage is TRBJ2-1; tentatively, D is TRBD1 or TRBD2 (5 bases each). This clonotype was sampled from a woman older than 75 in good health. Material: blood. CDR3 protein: CASLRSGLVGNEQFF. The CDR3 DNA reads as TGTGCCAGCCTCCGTTCGGGGCTAGTGGGGAATGAGCAGTTCTTC.